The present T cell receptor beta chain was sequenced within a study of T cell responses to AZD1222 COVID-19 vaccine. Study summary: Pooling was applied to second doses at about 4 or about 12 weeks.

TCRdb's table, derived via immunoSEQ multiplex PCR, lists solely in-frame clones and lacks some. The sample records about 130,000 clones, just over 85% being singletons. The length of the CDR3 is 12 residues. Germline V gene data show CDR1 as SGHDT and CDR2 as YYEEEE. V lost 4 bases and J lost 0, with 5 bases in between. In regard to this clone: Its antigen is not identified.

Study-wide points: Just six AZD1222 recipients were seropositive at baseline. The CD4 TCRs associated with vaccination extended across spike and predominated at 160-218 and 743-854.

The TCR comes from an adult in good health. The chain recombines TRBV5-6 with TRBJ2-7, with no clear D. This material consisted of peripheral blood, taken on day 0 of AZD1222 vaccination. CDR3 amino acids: CASSRDSYEQYF. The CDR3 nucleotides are TGTGCCAGCAGCCGCGACTCCTACGAGCAGTACTTC.